Below are 9 T cell receptor beta chains sequenced from a single sample in a study of STAT5B mutations in CD4+ large granular lymphocyte leukemia. Profiled with immunoSEQ multiplex PCR; TCRdb holds only in-frame clones, not every one. The sample comprises approximately 20,000 clones, approximately 84% of which are singletons, and about 13% rests with the top ten. Specimen: CD4+ T cells from blood buffy coats. Every receptor here comes from a human donor in good health.

This chain connects TRBV25-1 to TRBJ1-2; D is unclear. The CDR3 totals 12 residues. Trimming shortened V by 6 bases and J by 8 bases, and 13 bases separated the two germline ends. Per germline, CDR1 MGHDK and CDR2 SYGVNS. The CDR3 loop is CASRRSQGGYTF. In DNA, the CDR3 is TGTGCCAGCAGGCGCTCACAAGGAGGCTACACCTTC.

V usage is TRBV6-1 and J usage is TRBJ2-1, with no clear D. Germline V gene lookup returns CDR1 MNHNS and CDR2 SASEGT. The CDR3 runs 16 residues. V lost 4 bases to trimming and J lost 0 bases, with 13 bases between them. The CDR3 protein is CASSGNRLSSYNEQFF. For the CDR3, the DNA is TGTGCCAGCAGTGGAAACCGGCTTAGCTCCTACAATGAGCAGTTCTTC.

This chain links TRBV10-2 with TRBJ1-1, with 7 bases fitting TRBD1. The CDR3 totals 13 residues. The J segment lost 4 bases and the V segment lost 6 bases, leaving 5 bases of the junction unmatched. CDR1 and CDR2 (germline): WSHSY, SAAADI. The CDR3 DNA follows: TGCGCCAGCAGCGACGACAGGGCCACTGAAGCTTTCTTT. Protein: CASSDDRATEAFF.

The V gene is TRBV10-3, the J gene TRBJ2-1, with 12 positions matching TRBD2. Germline-derived CDR1 and CDR2 are ENHRY and SYGVKD. The CDR3 consists of 15 residues. Germline trimming cut 8 bases from V and 5 bases from J; bases unmatched to any gene: 7. In nucleotides, the CDR3 is TGTGCCATCGGGAAGACTAGCGGGAGAAACAATGAGCAGTTCTTC. Protein product: CAIGKTSGRNNEQFF.

This chain links TRBV10-2 with TRBJ1-1; 7 positions agree with TRBD1. From germline, CDR1 is WSHSY and CDR2 SAAADI. The CDR3 spans 15 residues. With 7 bases clipped from V and 1 base from J, the junction kept 9 bases outside the gene matches. The CDR3, as DNA: TGCGCCAGCACTACAGAGACAGGGAAGAACACTGAAGCTTTCTTT. This gives the protein CASTTETGKNTEAFF.

This chain links TRBV7-8 with TRBJ2-7; TRBD1 aligns across 10 bases. V gave up 3 bases and J gave up 5 bases; unmatched junction bases: 4. The CDR3 consists of 14 residues. Germline CDR1 is SGHVS and CDR2 is FQNEAQ. CDR3 nucleotides: TGTGCCAGCAGCTTTTCGACAGGGGGCGACGAGCAGTACTTC. Translation: CASSFSTGGDEQYF. Supplemented by reference TRBV7-8 and TRBJ2-7, the full variable domain reads GAGVSQSPRYKVAKRGQDVALRCDPISGHVSLFWYQQALGQGPEFLTYFQNEAQLDKSGLPSDRFFAERPEGSVSTLKIQRTQQEDSAVYLCASSFSTGGDEQYFGPGTRLTVT.

This clone turned up a few times. Distinct nucleotide sequences in the sample also encode this CDR3. The gene calls are TRBV7-2 and TRBJ1-5; D is uncertain. Germline loops: CDR1 SGHTA, CDR2 FQGNSA. The CDR3 contains 15 residues. Between the trimmed V and J ends, which lost 4 bases and 2 bases, there was a span of 12 bases. The CDR3 DNA follows: TGTGCCAGCAGCTCAGGAGGTTTGGGCAATCAGCCCCAGCATTTT. It specifies CASSSGGLGNQPQHF.

The chain links TRBV7-8 to TRBJ2-7, with 8 bases lining up with TRBD1. This CDR3 comprises 15 residues. V shed 3 bases and J 3 bases; nucleotides not matched to a gene: 7. Germline V lookup: CDR1 SGHVS, CDR2 FQNEAQ. The CDR3 DNA reads as TGTGCCAGCAGCTTGTTGGGACAGGCGATCTACGAGCAGTACTTC. It translates to CASSLLGQAIYEQYF.

V gene TRBV19 combines with J gene TRBJ1-2; TRBD1 aligns across 7 bases. From germline, CDR1 is LNHDA and CDR2 SQIVND (reference sequence). The CDR3 sequence is 14 residues long. Trimming cost V 5 bases and J 5 bases; bases outside gene matches: 8. CDR3 residues: CASSERDSTYGYTF. CDR3 DNA: TGTGCCAGTAGTGAGAGGGACAGTACTTATGGCTACACCTTC.